This note documents a single T cell receptor (beta chain) sequence. The antigen remains undetermined. This record comes from a study of post-analysis software for immune sequencing data. For the study at large: The disease courses covered relapsing-remitting, secondary progressive and progressive-relapsing multiple sclerosis. The study, taken as a whole, reports: Patients used a handful of TRBV segments, including TRBV5-6, TRBV5-1 and TRBV20-1, more often than controls. In multiple sclerosis, normalized Chao1 diversity was significantly below that of controls. Pronounced co-clustering by F measure was evident among identically batched samples.

Unique molecular identifiers had been added to the TCR beta cDNA libraries. T cells numbering about 0.85 to 10 million yielded some 520,000 cDNA molecules. TCRdb itself ran the PCR reads through MiXCR, one entry per CDR3 protein. The table shows 350,000 to 450,000 distinct CDR3 sequences, with 39% occurring only once. CDR3 length: 15 residues. In germline, CDR1 is SGDLS, CDR2 YYNGEE. V gave up 7 bases and J gave up 0 bases; unmatched junction bases: 10. Sequenced material: blood. The rearrangement joins TRBV9 to TRBJ2-7, with TRBD2 matching 7 bases. The receptor was isolated from a girl aged 2 to 9 with multiple sclerosis. The CDR3, as DNA: TGTGCCAGCGCCTCGGGGGGACTCAGCTCCTACGAGCAGTACTTC. As protein: CASASGGLSSYEQYF.